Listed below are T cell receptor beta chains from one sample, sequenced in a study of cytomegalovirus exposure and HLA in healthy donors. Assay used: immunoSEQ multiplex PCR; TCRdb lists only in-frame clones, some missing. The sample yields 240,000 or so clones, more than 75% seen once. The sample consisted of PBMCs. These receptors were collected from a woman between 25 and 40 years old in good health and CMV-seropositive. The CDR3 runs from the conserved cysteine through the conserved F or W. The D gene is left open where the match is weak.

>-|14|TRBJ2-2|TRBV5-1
CASSLVPSAGELFF
TGCGCCAGCAGCCTAGTCCCGAGCGCCGGGGAGCTGTTTTTT
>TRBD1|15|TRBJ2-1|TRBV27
CASRIRQGQRNEQFF
TGTGCCAGCAGGATAAGACAGGGCCAACGGAATGAGCAGTTCTTC
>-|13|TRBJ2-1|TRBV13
CASSLRDSNEQFF
TGTGCCAGCAGCTTAAGAGACAGCAATGAGCAGTTCTTC
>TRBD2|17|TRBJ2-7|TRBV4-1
CASSQGAGGLGQYEQYF
TGCGCCAGCAGCCAGGGAGCCGGGGGACTAGGTCAGTACGAGCAGTACTTC
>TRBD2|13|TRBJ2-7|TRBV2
CASSGEGSYEQYF
TGTGCCAGCAGTGGGGAGGGTTCCTACGAGCAGTACTTC
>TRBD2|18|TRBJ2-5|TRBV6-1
CASSEALLAGGPGETQYF
TGTGCCAGCAGTGAAGCGTTGCTAGCGGGAGGGCCTGGAGAGACCCAGTACTTC
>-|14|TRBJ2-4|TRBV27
CASSLLEAKNIQYF
TGTGCCAGCAGTTTATTGGAGGCCAAAAACATTCAGTACTTC
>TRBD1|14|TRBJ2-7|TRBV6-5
CASSYWDRASEQYF
TGTGCCAGCAGTTATTGGGACAGGGCTTCCGAGCAGTACTTC
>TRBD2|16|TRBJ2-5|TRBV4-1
CASSPGDGSLAGTQYF
TGCGCCAGCAGCCCGGGTGATGGGTCACTAGCGGGGACCCAGTACTTC
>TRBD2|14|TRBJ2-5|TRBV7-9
CASSLIAGGETQYF
TGTGCCAGCAGCTTGATAGCGGGAGGAGAGACCCAGTACTTC
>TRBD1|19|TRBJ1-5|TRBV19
CASSIDSRTGLESNQPQHF
TGTGCCAGTAGTATAGATTCCCGGACAGGGTTAGAAAGCAATCAGCCCCAGCATTTT
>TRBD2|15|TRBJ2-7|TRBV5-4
CASSRGLAGSYEQYF
TGTGCCAGCAGCCGGGGACTAGCGGGATCCTACGAGCAGTACTTC
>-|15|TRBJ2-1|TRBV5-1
CASSLVGTTYNEQFF
TGCGCCAGCAGCTTGGTGGGGACAACTTACAATGAGCAGTTCTTC
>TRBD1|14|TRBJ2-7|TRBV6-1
CASSELYRGLEQYF
TGTGCCAGCAGTGAATTGTACAGGGGGCTCGAGCAGTACTTC